This entry lists 26 T cell receptor beta chains sequenced from one sample in a study of blood T cell repertoires in COVID-19. Sequencing used immunoSEQ multiplex PCR; TCRdb keeps in-frame clones, though not all of them. Of 80,000 to 100,000 clones listed, 91% are singletons. Sequencing used peripheral blood. The receptors originated from a human donor with active COVID-19. The donor label of this sample is uncertain.

The chain employs TRBV7-9 and TRBJ1-1, with 7 bases fitting TRBD1. Trimming took 6 bases from V and 0 from J; bases not matched to a gene: 7. Germline-derived CDR1 and CDR2 are SEHNR and FQNEAQ (reference sequence). The CDR3 runs 15 residues. The CDR3 region has the DNA TGTGCCAGCAGTCCCTCGGGACAGTTGAACACTGAAGCTTTCTTT. Its translation is CASSPSGQLNTEAFF.

CDR3 sequence: CASSPTAGGLSYEQYF. Written as DNA, the CDR3 is TGTGCCAGCAGCCCCACCGCGGGGGGGCTTTCCTACGAGCAGTACTTC. The chain employs TRBV14 and TRBJ2-7; 9 bases fit TRBD2. Germline values: CDR1 SGHDN, CDR2 FVKESK. This CDR3 spans 16 amino acids. The V segment lost 4 bases and the J segment 1 base; nucleotides outside the gene matches: 8. Together with reference TRBV14 and TRBJ2-7, the CDR3 gives the full variable domain: EAGVTQFPSHSVIEKGQTVTLRCDPISGHDNLYWYRRVMGKEIKFLLHFVKESKQDESGMPNNRFLAERTGGTYSTLKVQPAELEDSGVYFCASSPTAGGLSYEQYFGPGTRLTVT.

The chain has TRBV5-6 and TRBJ2-7; TRBD1 might be the D (5 bases). With 4 bases removed from V and 3 bases from J, the gap between germline ends came to 20 bases. The CDR3 loop spans 16 amino acids. CDR1 and CDR2 (germline): SGHDT, YYEEEE. The CDR3 loop reads CASSDNPGRNYYEQYF. Written as DNA, the CDR3 is TGTGCCAGCAGCGACAACCCAGGGCGTAATTACTACGAGCAGTACTTC.

The rearrangement links TRBV6-5 to TRBJ1-1; 7 bases fit TRBD1. Germline CDR1 and CDR2: MNHEY and SVGAGI. Unmatched junction bases numbered 8, after V lost 6 bases and J lost 7 bases. The length of the CDR3 is 13 residues. The CDR3 here is CASSLEGDSEAFF. The CDR3 region has the DNA TGTGCCAGCAGCCTTGAAGGGGACAGTGAAGCTTTCTTT.

This clone was counted once. V gene TRBV7-9 combines with J gene TRBJ2-1; TRBD2 agrees at 7 bases. This CDR3 has 13 amino acids. Per germline, CDR1 SEHNR and CDR2 FQNEAQ (reference sequence). V gave up 6 bases and J gave up 9 bases; unmatched junction bases: 8. Here the CDR3 reads CASRHLGGVEQFF. Here the CDR3 DNA reads TGTGCCAGCAGACACCTGGGGGGGGTTGAGCAGTTCTTC.

The chain carries TRBV2 and TRBJ2-2, with D unresolved. Germline values: CDR1 SNHLY, CDR2 FYNNEI. The CDR3 extends over 15 amino acids. The ends were cut back, 1 base at V and 5 bases at J, with 11 bases in the middle. CDR3 protein: CASSEVRIATGELFF. In DNA, the CDR3 is TGTGCCAGCAGTGAAGTGAGAATAGCAACCGGGGAGCTGTTTTTT.

V and J are TRBV28 and TRBJ2-3; TRBD2 matches 13 bases. The CDR3 extends over 16 amino acids. V trimming: 6 bases; J trimming: 2 bases; junction bases outside the gene matches: 5. CDR1 is MDHEN, CDR2 SYDVKM, per germline. The CDR3 bases are TGTGCCAGCAGGTGGACTAGCGGGGGCCTCACAGATACGCAGTATTTT. It translates to CASRWTSGGLTDTQYF.

The chain recombines TRBV10-3 with TRBJ1-4; 7 bases match TRBD1. The CDR3 has 15 amino acids. Germline V gene data show CDR1 as ENHRY and CDR2 as SYGVKD. The ends lost 3 bases at V and 8 bases at J; junction bases unmatched: 9. The CDR3 DNA sequence: TGTGCCATCAGTGATGGGACAGAGGGAGGAGAAAAACTGTTTTTT. It is translated as CAISDGTEGGEKLFF.

V usage is TRBV19 and J usage is TRBJ1-4, with TRBD1 as a possible D gene (5 bases). Trimming pared 9 bases from V and 7 bases from J, leaving 18 bases between. The CDR3 extends over 14 amino acids. The germline V gene has CDR1 LNHDA and CDR2 SQIVND (reference sequence). DNA for the CDR3: TGTGCCAGCAGGAAGGGGTATGGTGGTGAAAAACTGTTTTTT. It specifies CASRKGYGGEKLFF.

The gene calls are TRBV27 and TRBJ1-6; D gene uncertain. Deletions cut 1 base from V and 0 bases from J, with 7 bases between. The CDR3 runs 16 residues. Germline lookup yields CDR1 MNHEY and CDR2 SMNVEV (reference sequence). The CDR3 DNA reads as TGTGCCAGCAGTTTATTCGGGAGCTCCTATAATTCACCCCTCCACTTT. It is translated as CASSLFGSSYNSPLHF.

This chain connects TRBV5-6 to TRBJ1-2, with a tentative D call TRBD1 (6 bases). The CDR3 is 16 amino acids. Trimming pared 4 bases from V and 0 bases from J, leaving 16 bases between. Germline CDR1 is SGHDT and CDR2 is YYEEEE. The CDR3 DNA is TGTGCCAGCAGCCCCTTCTCGGACAGCCCTAACTATGGCTACACCTTC. It specifies CASSPFSDSPNYGYTF.

J is TRBJ2-7 and V is TRBV5-1; 11 nucleotides line up with TRBD2. The germline gives CDR1 SGHRS, CDR2 YFSETQ. V lost 4 bases, J lost 4 bases, and 4 bases stayed unmatched. This CDR3 has 14 residues. CDR3 in amino acids: CASSVGLADYEQYF. The CDR3 coding sequence is TGCGCCAGCAGCGTGGGACTAGCGGATTACGAGCAGTACTTC.

The rearrangement links TRBV18 to TRBJ2-5, with a possible D match to TRBD1 (5 bases). CDR3 size: 18 residues. Trimming stripped 2 bases from V and 3 bases from J, with 22 bases between. CDR1 is KGHSH, CDR2 LQKENI, per germline. This chain's CDR3 is CASSPELLLRQNKETQYF. In DNA form, the CDR3 reads TGTGCCAGCTCACCAGAACTGCTCCTTCGACAGAACAAAGAGACCCAGTACTTC.

The chain uses TRBV9 and TRBJ2-1, with 9 bases fitting TRBD1. V shed 4 bases and J 8 bases; nucleotides not matched to a gene: 7. The CDR3 totals 14 residues. From germline, CDR1 is SGDLS and CDR2 YYNGEE. CDR3 loop: CASSPWDRAHEQFF. The DNA for the CDR3 is TGTGCCAGCAGCCCTTGGGACAGGGCACATGAGCAGTTCTTC. Full variable domain (rest looked up from reference TRBV9 and TRBJ2-1): DSGVTQTPKHLITATGQRVTLRCSPRSGDLSVYWYQQSLDQGLQFLIQYYNGEERAKGNILERFSAQQFPDLHSELNLSSLELGDSALYFCASSPWDRAHEQFFGPGTRLTVL.

This clone was observed a handful of times. The chain combines TRBV12-3 or TRBV12-4 with TRBJ2-1, with D perhaps TRBD1 (6 bases). Deletions cut 8 bases from V and 9 bases from J, with 17 bases between. The CDR3 sequence is 13 residues long. The CDR3 sequence: CASCQNRASEQFF. CDR3 DNA: TGTGCCAGCTGCCAAAACAGGGCCTCTGAGCAGTTCTTC.

The V and J genes are TRBV19 and TRBJ1-4; D might be TRBD1 (5 bases). There are 15 residues in the CDR3. Germline lookup yields CDR1 LNHDA and CDR2 SQIVND (reference sequence). Trimming stripped 2 bases from V and 0 bases from J, with 7 bases between. This CDR3 is CASSIQGATNEKLFF. DNA for the CDR3: TGTGCCAGTAGTATACAGGGTGCAACTAATGAAAAACTGTTTTTT.

The rearrangement links TRBV5-1 to TRBJ2-2, with 10 bases fitting TRBD1. The germline gives CDR1 SGHRS, CDR2 YFSETQ. The CDR3 loop spans 16 amino acids. The J segment lost 4 bases and the V segment lost 2 bases, leaving 5 bases of the junction unmatched. The CDR3 loop reads CASSFLGTGVTGELFF. The CDR3 region has the DNA TGCGCCAGCAGCTTTCTTGGGACAGGGGTCACCGGGGAGCTGTTTTTT.

This chain joins TRBV19 and TRBJ1-3; 8 positions agree with TRBD1. This CDR3 has 17 residues. Trimming took 4 bases from V and 2 from J; bases not matched to a gene: 10. Germline CDR1 and CDR2: LNHDA and SQIVND (reference sequence). This chain's CDR3 is CASSKRTGSMTGNTIYF. The CDR3 nucleotides read TGTGCCAGTAGTAAGCGGACAGGGTCAATGACTGGAAACACCATATATTTT.

CDR3 nucleotides: TGTGCCAGCAGTCCCGGATCTAGCCCCTACAATGAGCAGTTCTTC. Translating it yields CASSPGSSPYNEQFF. This chain links TRBV27 with TRBJ2-1; TRBD2 might be the D (5 bases). The V end was cut by 5 bases, the J end by 2 bases, with 13 bases between. The CDR3 has 15 residues. The germline V gene has CDR1 MNHEY and CDR2 SMNVEV (reference sequence).

V usage is TRBV13 and J usage is TRBJ2-3; 7 positions agree with TRBD1. The J segment lost 2 bases and the V segment lost 2 bases, leaving 7 bases of the junction unmatched. The germline gives CDR1 PRHDT, CDR2 FYEKMQ (reference sequence). The CDR3 has 16 residues. CDR3 region: CASSLRGTGVTDTQYF. DNA of the CDR3: TGTGCCAGCAGCTTACGGGGAACAGGGGTCACAGATACGCAGTATTTT.

The chain uses TRBV6-5 and TRBJ1-2, with TRBD1 matching over 7 bases. With 7 bases clipped from V and 2 bases from J, the junction kept 10 bases outside the gene matches. The CDR3 spans 15 residues. Per the germline V gene, CDR1 is MNHEY and CDR2 is SVGAGI. The CDR3 DNA reads as TGTGCCAGCATAGGTCGGGACAGAATAAACTATGGCTACACCTTC. It specifies CASIGRDRINYGYTF.

The chain employs TRBV7-8 and TRBJ2-5; 8 positions match TRBD1. The CDR3 extends over 14 amino acids. The V and J ends lost 5 bases and 7 bases, in that order; junction bases with no gene match: 9. Per the germline V gene, CDR1 is SGHVS and CDR2 is FQNEAQ. DNA for the CDR3: TGTGCCAGCAGCCAGATCGAACAGGGGGGGACCCAGTACTTC. Translated: CASSQIEQGGTQYF. Full variable domain (outside the CDR3, taken from reference TRBV7-8 and TRBJ2-5): GAGVSQSPRYKVAKRGQDVALRCDPISGHVSLFWYQQALGQGPEFLTYFQNEAQLDKSGLPSDRFFAERPEGSVSTLKIQRTQQEDSAVYLCASSQIEQGGTQYFGPGTRLLVL.

The V gene is TRBV7-8, the J gene TRBJ1-3; no firm D call. The CDR3 consists of 14 residues. V was clipped by 0 bases and J by 0 bases, with 3 bases between them. Germline CDR1 SGHVS, CDR2 FQNEAQ. The CDR3 sequence is CASSLALSGNTIYF. CDR3 in DNA: TGTGCCAGCAGCTTAGCCCTCTCTGGAAACACCATATATTTT. The complete variable domain, with remaining parts taken from reference TRBV7-8 and TRBJ1-3, reads GAGVSQSPRYKVAKRGQDVALRCDPISGHVSLFWYQQALGQGPEFLTYFQNEAQLDKSGLPSDRFFAERPEGSVSTLKIQRTQQEDSAVYLCASSLALSGNTIYFGEGSWLTVV.

J is TRBJ2-5 and V is TRBV5-6; tentatively, D is TRBD2 (5 bases). This CDR3 region has 13 residues. The V end was cut by 0 bases, the J end by 3 bases, with 6 bases between. Germline V gives CDR1 SGHDT, CDR2 YYEEEE. The CDR3 sequence: CASSLVGEETQYF. CDR3 DNA: TGTGCCAGCAGCTTGGTCGGGGAAGAGACCCAGTACTTC.

This chain connects TRBV21-1 to TRBJ2-6; the tabulated D call, TRBD2, remains unverified against the DNA. TRBV21-1 is a recognized pseudogene. The CDR3 extends over 23 amino acids. CDR3 sequence reads: CASSKELRLAGRGIPSGANVLTF. CDR3 in DNA: TGTGCCAGCAGCAAAGAATTACGGCTGGCGGGCCGTGGGATCCCCTCTGGGGCCAACGTCCTGACTTTC.

The chain joins TRBV9 to TRBJ1-5; D not certain. The CDR3 runs 14 residues. The ends were cut back, 0 bases at V and 0 bases at J, with 4 bases in the middle. Looked up from germline, CDR1 is SGDLS and CDR2 is YYNGEE. The CDR3 protein is CASSVASSNQPQHF. The CDR3 region has the DNA TGTGCCAGCAGCGTAGCTAGTAGCAATCAGCCCCAGCATTTT.